The clone carrying this T cell receptor beta chain was counted once. This sample was taken from a study of control samples from healthy donors and cancer patients. The protocol was immunoSEQ multiplex PCR, while the TCRdb copy is restricted to in-frame clones and leaves out a portion. The table has 140,000 or so clones, approximately 88% seen once. This CDR3 has 16 residues. V dropped 7 bases and J dropped 0; count of bases not matched to a gene: 11. Per the germline V gene, CDR1 is SGHDT and CDR2 is YYEEEE. The source of this sequence is a man under 40 in good health. The chain uses TRBV5-6 and TRBJ1-1, with 8 nucleotides matching TRBD1. Specimen: blood. Written as DNA, the CDR3 is TGTGCCAGCGGAGAGGAGACAGGGGCCATGAACACTGAAGCTTTCTTT. It yields the protein CASGEETGAMNTEAFF.